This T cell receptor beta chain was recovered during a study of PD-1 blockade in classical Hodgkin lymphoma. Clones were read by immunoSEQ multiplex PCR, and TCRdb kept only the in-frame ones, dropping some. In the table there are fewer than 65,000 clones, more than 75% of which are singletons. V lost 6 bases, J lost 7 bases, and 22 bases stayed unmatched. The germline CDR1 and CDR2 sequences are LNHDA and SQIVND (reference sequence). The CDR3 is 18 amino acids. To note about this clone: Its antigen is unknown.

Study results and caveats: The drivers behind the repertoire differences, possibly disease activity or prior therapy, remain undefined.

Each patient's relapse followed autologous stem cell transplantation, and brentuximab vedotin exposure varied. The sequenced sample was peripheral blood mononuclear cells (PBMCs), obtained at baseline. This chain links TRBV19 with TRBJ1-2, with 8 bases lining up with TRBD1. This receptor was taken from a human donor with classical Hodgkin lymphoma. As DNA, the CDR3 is TGTGCCAGTAGGGGGATCCGGGACAGGCTTTTTTTATCGAGTGGCTACACCTTC. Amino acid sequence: CASRGIRDRLFLSSGYTF.